The rows below give T cell receptor beta chains drawn from one sample of a study of blood T cell repertoires in COVID-19. Some clones are missing from TCRdb's copy, which holds only in-frame ones; the method was immunoSEQ multiplex PCR. The table records around 170,000 clones, around 87% of them present only once. Source material: peripheral blood. Every receptor here comes from a man aged 60-69 years with COVID-19, enrolled during active disease. CDR3s include the opening cysteine and the closing phenylalanine or tryptophan. The D gene is left open where the match is weak. Rows may omit the clone size; those that give it use once, few, many or a size class.

d_call	v_call	j_call	clone_size	cdr3_aa	cdr3_nt
-	TRBV24-1	TRBJ1-4	-	CATSAPTPAGEKLFF	TGTGCCACCAGTGCTCCAACACCCGCGGGTGAAAAACTGTTTTTT
-	TRBV18	TRBJ2-2	-	CASSPQLDRNTGELFF	TGTGCCAGCTCACCACAACTGGACAGGAACACCGGGGAGCTGTTTTTT
-	TRBV19	TRBJ1-1	once	CASSMGGVPPTEAFF	TGTGCCAGTAGTATGGGAGGGGTTCCCCCAACTGAAGCTTTCTTT
TRBD2	TRBV19	TRBJ2-1	-	CASSNRGAGAYNEQFF	TGTGCCAGTAGTAACAGAGGGGCGGGAGCTTACAATGAGCAGTTCTTC
TRBD2	TRBV7-9	TRBJ2-1	-	CASSSQWGGVNEQFF	TGTGCCAGCAGCTCCCAATGGGGGGGGGTCAATGAGCAGTTCTTC
TRBD1	TRBV27	TRBJ1-1	-	CASSTRQGDTEAFF	TGTGCCAGCAGTACAAGACAGGGGGATACTGAAGCTTTCTTT
-	TRBV12-3/TRBV12-4	TRBJ1-1	-	CASSLQGLAEAFF	TGTGCCAGCAGTTTACAGGGCTTGGCTGAAGCTTTCTTT
TRBD1	TRBV7-9	TRBJ1-4	few	CASSPGTGQGAANEKLFF	TGTGCCAGCAGCCCGGGGACGGGACAGGGGGCTGCTAATGAAAAACTGTTTTTT
TRBD2	TRBV7-3	TRBJ2-1	-	CASSRDGSGSYNEQFF	TGTGCCAGCAGCCGGGATGGTAGCGGGAGTTACAATGAGCAGTTCTTC
-	TRBV2	TRBJ1-5	-	CASSATGKNQPQHF	TGTGCCAGCAGTGCTACAGGGAAAAATCAGCCCCAGCATTTT
TRBD2	TRBV11-2	TRBJ2-1	-	CASSLGGLAGGEQFF	TGTGCCAGCAGCTTAGGCGGACTAGCGGGGGGCGAGCAGTTCTTC
TRBD1	TRBV13	TRBJ2-2	-	CASSPRQGALNTGELFF	TGTGCCAGCAGCCCGAGGCAGGGGGCACTGAACACCGGGGAGCTGTTTTTT
-	TRBV6-5	TRBJ2-2	-	CASSFDTSNTGELFF	TGTGCCAGCAGCTTTGACACCTCCAACACCGGGGAGCTGTTTTTT
-	TRBV6-2/TRBV6-3	TRBJ1-2	-	CASSYSGRSNYGYTF	TGTGCCAGCAGTTACTCTGGCAGAAGTAACTATGGCTACACCTTC
TRBD1	TRBV13	TRBJ2-2	few	CASRRGQTNTGELFF	TGTGCCAGCAGACGGGGACAGACGAACACCGGGGAGCTGTTTTTT
-	TRBV7-2	TRBJ1-2	-	CASSLKTGSISGYTF	TGTGCCAGCAGTTTAAAAACAGGGAGTATAAGTGGCTACACCTTC
-	TRBV7-9	TRBJ1-4	-	CASGRRGFEKLFF	TGTGCCAGCGGACGTCGGGGTTTTGAAAAACTGTTTTTT
TRBD1	TRBV7-2	TRBJ1-2	-	CASSLGTVIGYGYTF	TGTGCCAGCAGCCTCGGGACAGTAATAGGCTATGGCTACACCTTC
TRBD1	TRBV9	TRBJ1-6	-	CASRRDRGNSPLHF	TGTGCCAGCAGACGCGACAGGGGTAATTCACCCCTCCACTTT
TRBD1	TRBV6-1	TRBJ2-7	few	CASSAGTGGLRAYEQYF	TGTGCCAGCAGTGCGGGGACAGGGGGCCTACGGGCCTACGAGCAGTACTTC
TRBD1	TRBV2	TRBJ1-2	few	CASNQGARGYTF	TGTGCCAGCAACCAGGGGGCGAGAGGCTACACCTTC
-	TRBV19	TRBJ1-3	-	CASSPTGTLNTIYF	TGTGCCAGTAGCCCGACCGGGACATTAAACACCATATATTTT
-	TRBV27	TRBJ2-7	-	CASSLSGGGTYEQYF	TGTGCCAGCAGTTTATCCGGCGGCGGTACCTACGAGCAGTACTTC
-	TRBV5-6	TRBJ2-5	-	CASSLARDSPLGETQYF	TGTGCCAGCAGCTTGGCGCGGGACAGCCCTCTTGGAGAGACCCAGTACTTC
-	TRBV6-5	TRBJ1-1	-	CASSWGEGEAFF	TGTGCCAGCAGTTGGGGGGAGGGGGAAGCTTTCTTT
-	TRBV27	TRBJ1-1	-	CASSLRTTTVNTEAFF	TGTGCCAGCAGTTTACGCACAACGACAGTGAACACTGAAGCTTTCTTT
-	TRBV27	TRBJ1-1	-	CASSRLQGRGTEAFF	TGTGCCAGCAGCCGATTACAGGGTAGGGGCACTGAAGCTTTCTTT
TRBD1	TRBV5-5	TRBJ1-4	-	CASSRQGEGLEKLFF	TGTGCCAGCAGCCGACAGGGAGAGGGTCTTGAAAAACTGTTTTTT
-	TRBV25-1	TRBJ2-2	-	CASSPVGSGGEVVGELFF	TGTGCCAGCAGTCCCGTGGGCTCGGGGGGCGAGGTGGTCGGGGAGCTGTTTTTT
-	TRBV28	TRBJ1-5	-	CASSRVRGDNQPQHF	TGTGCCAGTTCCCGTGTCCGGGGGGACAATCAGCCCCAGCATTTT
TRBD2	TRBV5-1	TRBJ2-7	-	CASSSTSGIYEQYF	TGCGCCAGCAGCTCCACTAGCGGGATATACGAGCAGTACTTC
TRBD1	TRBV28	TRBJ2-7	-	CASSISGGRVEQYF	TGTGCCAGCAGCATCTCAGGGGGCCGGGTAGAGCAGTACTTC
-	TRBV28	TRBJ1-1	-	CASRDSNTEAFF	TGTGCCAGCAGGGACTCGAACACTGAAGCTTTCTTT